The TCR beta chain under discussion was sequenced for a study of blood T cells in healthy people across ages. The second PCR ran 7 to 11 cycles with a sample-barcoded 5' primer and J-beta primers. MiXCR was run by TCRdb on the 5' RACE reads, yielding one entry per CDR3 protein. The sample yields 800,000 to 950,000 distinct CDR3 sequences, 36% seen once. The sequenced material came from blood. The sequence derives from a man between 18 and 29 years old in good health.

The CDR3 spells CATTPDRTSTDTQYF. In nucleotides, the CDR3 is TGTGCCACGACTCCGGACAGGACTAGCACAGATACGCAGTATTTT. V gene TRBV10-3 combines with J gene TRBJ2-3; 7 nucleotides align to TRBD1. Germline CDR1 is ENHRY and CDR2 is SYGVKD. CDR3 length: 15 amino acids. V was clipped by 10 bases and J by 0 bases; unmatched bases: 10.